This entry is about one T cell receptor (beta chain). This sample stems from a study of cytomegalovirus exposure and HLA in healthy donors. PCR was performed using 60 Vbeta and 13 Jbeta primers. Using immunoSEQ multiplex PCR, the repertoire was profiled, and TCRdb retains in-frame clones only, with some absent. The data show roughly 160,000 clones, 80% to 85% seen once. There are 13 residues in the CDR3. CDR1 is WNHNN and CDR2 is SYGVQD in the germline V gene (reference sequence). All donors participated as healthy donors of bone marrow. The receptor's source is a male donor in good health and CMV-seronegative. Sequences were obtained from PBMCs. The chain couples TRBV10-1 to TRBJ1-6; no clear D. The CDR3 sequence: CATRASHDSPLHF. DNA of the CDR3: TGCGCGACCCGCGCTAGCCATGATTCACCCCTCCACTTT.